This TCR beta chain was observed in a study of patients and donors after allogeneic stem cell transplantation. This clonotype was found many times. Looked up from germline, CDR1 is SGHKS and CDR2 is YYEKEE (reference sequence). CDR3 length equals 16 residues. V dropped 0 bases and J dropped 0 bases, with 12 bases sitting between them. One entry per CDR3 protein results from TCRdb running MiXCR on the RT-PCR reads. This sample has 70,000 to 95,000 distinct CDR3 sequences, with 4% to 5% found just once. The chain carries TRBV5-5 and TRBJ1-1, with no clear D. What was sequenced was blood, either unsorted or a sorted T cell fraction (not recorded which). This clonotype was sampled from a human donor who was either an allogeneic HSCT recipient or a stem cell or donor lymphocyte infusion donor (not recorded which). It is not recorded whose cells these are; they may come from a transplant donor. The CDR3 region is CASSLDSANMNTEAFF. The CDR3 coding sequence is TGTGCCAGCAGCTTGGATTCGGCAAACATGAACACTGAAGCTTTCTTT. Combining the CDR3 with reference TRBV5-5 and TRBJ1-1 gives the whole variable domain DAGVTQSPTHLIKTRGQQVTLRCSPISGHKSVSWYQQVLGQGPQFIFQYYEKEERGRGNFPDRFSARQFPNYSSELNVNALLLGDSALYLCASSLDSANMNTEAFFGQGTRLTVV.